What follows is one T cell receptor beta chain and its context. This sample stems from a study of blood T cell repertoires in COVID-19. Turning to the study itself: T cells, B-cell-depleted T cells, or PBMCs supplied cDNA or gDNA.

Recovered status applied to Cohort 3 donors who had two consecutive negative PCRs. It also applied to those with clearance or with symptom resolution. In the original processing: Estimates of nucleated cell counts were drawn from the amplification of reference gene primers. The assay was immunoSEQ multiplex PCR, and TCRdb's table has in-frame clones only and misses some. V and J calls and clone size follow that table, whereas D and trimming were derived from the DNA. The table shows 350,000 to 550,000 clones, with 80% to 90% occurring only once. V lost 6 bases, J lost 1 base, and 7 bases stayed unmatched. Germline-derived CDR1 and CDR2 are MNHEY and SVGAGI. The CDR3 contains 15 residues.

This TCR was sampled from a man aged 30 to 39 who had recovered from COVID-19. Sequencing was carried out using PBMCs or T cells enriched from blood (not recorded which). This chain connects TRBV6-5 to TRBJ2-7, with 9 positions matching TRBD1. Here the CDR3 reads CASSRDRDGSYEQYF. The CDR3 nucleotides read TGTGCCAGCAGCAGGGACAGGGATGGGTCCTACGAGCAGTACTTC.